The next 3 T cell receptor beta chains were all read from a single sample in a study of cytomegalovirus exposure and HLA in healthy donors. The PCR employed 60 Vbeta primers together with 13 Jbeta primers. Clones were read by immunoSEQ multiplex PCR, and TCRdb kept only the in-frame ones, dropping some. Of under 150,000 clones listed, about 79% are singletons. Sequencing was done on a sample of PBMCs. The receptors shown here come from a man aged 45-60 years in good health and CMV-seronegative.

J is TRBJ2-2 and V is TRBV9; 9 bases line up with TRBD1. Germline V gene data show CDR1 as SGDLS and CDR2 as YYNGEE. CDR3 length: 15 residues. J lost 5 bases, V lost 0 bases, and 2 bases had no gene match. The CDR3 DNA follows: TGTGCCAGCAGCGTAGAGGGGACAGGGACCGGGGAGCTGTTTTTT. It yields the protein CASSVEGTGTGELFF.

V usage is TRBV7-2 and J usage is TRBJ2-1; D is unclear. Germline values: CDR1 SGHTA, CDR2 FQGNSA. The CDR3 is made up of 13 amino acids. V shed 5 bases and J shed 2 bases, with 7 bases lying between them. This CDR3 is CASSRTTYNEQFF. The CDR3 DNA sequence: TGTGCCAGCAGCCGTACTACCTACAATGAGCAGTTCTTC.

The J gene is TRBJ2-1, the V gene TRBV30, with 7 nucleotides matching TRBD1. This CDR3 spans 16 amino acids. Germline V CDR1 and CDR2: GTSNPN, SVGIG (reference sequence). V shed 2 bases, J shed 0 bases, and the junction held 7 bases outside the gene matches. The CDR3 nucleotides read TGTGCCTGGAGTCAACCGACAGGGTTCTCCTACAATGAGCAGTTCTTC. Its protein product is CAWSQPTGFSYNEQFF.